Included here is one T cell receptor (beta chain) sequence, with context. Which antigen it targets is not known. No base quality values were provided; no much bigger clone lies one nucleotide off. This sample stems from a study of cytomegalovirus exposure and HLA in healthy donors (dated by TCRdb to 2016 to 2017). Broadly, across the study: An earlier analysis of 587 of the donors reported 250 to 300 Gb of sequence data and 117 million unique TCR beta sequences from some 180 million T cells. Approximately 300 gigabases of sequencing data and 70 million to 100 million unique TCR sequences were included in an early release covering under 650 HLA-typed donors. The genetic ancestry cluster associated with self-reported Caucasian donors included approximately 85% of the 398 genotyped donors. The aim of the study was to test whether cataloging public T cell receptors could identify signatures of past pathogen exposure. The study used immunosequencing to profile the T cell repertoires of approximately 650 subjects and linked those repertoires to cytomegalovirus serostatus. Besides the first cohort of under 700 subjects, a separate validation cohort made up of 120 or so different subjects was used. The study combined high-throughput TCR immunosequencing, statistical association of individual TCRs with disease status, and machine learning to predict cytomegalovirus infection status. A later analysis re-examined previously published TCR beta repertoires from about 670 donors and added high-resolution HLA genotyping to investigate patterns of TCR occurrence. The later analysis used no new phenotypic data to find candidate immune exposures, relying instead on TCR beta sequences and their occurrence across donors. An earlier analysis of 587 of the donors used high-throughput TCR beta sequencing to judge whether each TCR beta V gene segment behaved as functional or pseudogenic. Alongside the repertoire data, information on donor age, sex, ethnicity and CMV serostatus was compiled. A later genetic analysis used genome-wide SNP genotypes for 398 of the 666 donors, treating that subset as a discovery cohort. Every discovery cohort repertoire had been produced on one sequencing platform. Both class I and class II loci were covered by HLA typing, at four-digit resolution. The number of typed donors differed by locus: about 620-640 for A, B, C, DRB1 and DQB1; about 520 for DQA1; 606 for DPA1; and around 490 for DPB1. Because of strong linkage in the cohort, roughly five DR-DQ haplotypes were treated as single units for association and clustering. Across 398 genotyped donors of the cohort, an average of about 200,000 unique TCR beta nucleotide sequences per donor were sequenced, and approximately 17% of those sequences were non-productive.

What the work shows at the level of the full study, not this receptor alone: Presence/absence analyses assumed roughly uniform sequencing depth across donors, an assumption that may not hold. A cluster of highly shared sequence variants was judged likely to be a technical artifact of the sequencing pipeline. Across donors, most TCR sequences were observed very rarely, whereas some public TCRs were present in many individuals. The cohort was sequenced for TCR beta chains only, and without alpha or paired-chain data the features that could be detected were limited. Strong co-occurrence of HLA alleles, especially DR and DQ, made assigning TCR associations to individual alleles difficult. According to the authors, the approach could potentially be generalized to other disease states and immunological phenotypes. For the cohort, immune exposure information was limited to CMV serostatus. In a later analysis, TCR association rates were found to vary across HLA loci, with the most associated TCRs seen for DRB1 alleles and the fewest for HLA-C alleles. According to a later analysis, most CMV-associated TCR beta chains appeared to be HLA-restricted, and the HLA associations seemed to be driven largely by CMV exposure. Some IMGT-functional V segments, including TRBV6-2 and TRBV6-3, could not be told apart with the 87-base-pair reads, so those segments were excluded. In a later analysis, several top co-occurrence clusters were reported to appear linked to parvovirus B19, influenza, CMV and Epstein-Barr virus. In an earlier analysis of approximately 600 of the donors, most TCR beta V segments were observed in productive rearrangements about 90% or about 30% of the time, broadly matching IMGT annotations. Linkage disequilibrium might explain the correlated functional status among segregating V segments, but an unknown experimental factor could not be excluded. In the study, about 150 TCR beta chains were listed as associated with cytomegalovirus. Compared with equally common non-associated chains, HLA-associated TCR beta chains in a later analysis were more clonally expanded and had lower generation probabilities. Because counts were too low, seventeen rarely observed V segments, including chromosome 9 orphons, were excluded from the earlier analysis of 587 of the donors. An association between a missense DCLRE1C variant and V-gene and J-gene trimming of TCR beta chains was found in a later genetic analysis and replicated in an independent cohort. A further reported finding was that TCR beta sequences accurately predicted the HLA-A and HLA-B alleles for most subjects in the first cohort. Because some donors lacked HLA typing at each locus, the association tests relied only on the typed subset. At a false discovery rate of 0.05, a later analysis linked some 18,000 TCR beta sequences to specific HLA alleles. The classifier was reported to diagnose cytomegalovirus status with high specificity and sensitivity in both the original and validation cohorts. A later genetic analysis reported fewer N-insertions in productive TCRs among donors in an Asian-associated ancestry cluster than the 666-donor mean. In vitro tests confirmed that a few of the cytomegalovirus-associated TCR beta chains recognize cytomegalovirus antigens.

Reading from cysteine to phenylalanine, the CDR3 counts 16 amino acids. The read is trimmed to its CDR3 DNA, 48 bases read in frame from base 1. CDR1 MNHNS and CDR2 SASEGT are derived from the germline V gene. The trim is 3 bases for V and 4 bases for J, with a gap of 16 bases between the germline ends. In total, just over 650 healthy bone marrow donors made up the cohort. Cohort members were all nominally healthy when sampled, although unrecorded immune exposures were likely present. The donor tested CMV seronegative and was one of the 352 seronegative cohort members. A peripheral blood sample was collected from each donor, and TCR beta sequencing was performed on peripheral blood mononuclear cells. Genomic DNA extraction from the blood cell samples was performed with the Qiagen DNeasy Blood Extraction Kit. Libraries were built with the immunoSEQ multiplex PCR assay. A mixture of 60 forward primers for TCR Vbeta segments and 13 reverse primers for TCR Jbeta segments was used in the multiplex PCR. The CDR3 region of rearranged TCR beta genes was amplified from genomic DNA by a multiplex PCR assay. On the Illumina HiSeq System, the amplified TCR beta libraries were sequenced as 87-base-pair reads. The original methods were these. Across the roughly 640 repertoires, a later analysis counted approximately 83 million unique TCR beta chains, roughly 11 million of which were shared by at least two donors. To remove PCR and sequencing errors, raw reads were error-corrected and collapsed into unique sequences using a nearest-neighbor algorithm that merged closely related sequences. CDR3 sequences were aligned to IMGT reference sequences to assign V, D and J gene segments. Each retained sequence needed at least a six-nucleotide match to both a V gene segment and a J gene segment. Rearrangements were classified as productive when the CDR3 lacked stop codons and remained in frame with V and J, and all other rearrangements were classified as non-productive. CDR3 was defined by IMGT convention, running from the second conserved V-encoded cysteine to the conserved J-encoded phenylalanine. The earlier analysis of a few hundred of the donors excluded any sequence lacking an unambiguous match to a single V gene segment. In an earlier analysis of several hundred of the donors, a V segment was called functional when productive rearrangements were above 56.7%, and segregating when the standard deviation between donors exceeded 5%. A statistical classification framework was developed to diagnose cytomegalovirus status using the catalog of TCR beta chain sequences. V and J gene assignment, in a later analysis, came from comparing TCR nucleotide sequences with IMGT/GENE-DB human TR gene sequences. The TCRdist pipeline was used in a later analysis to assign CDR3 sequences and most-parsimonious VDJ recombination scenarios. In a later analysis, each TCR beta chain was defined by its CDR3 amino acid sequence together with its V-gene family, and reads lacking a unique V-gene family were excluded. A later analysis removed nearly 600 highly shared, low-generation-probability nucleotide sequences to deal with suspected cross-contamination and a sequencing artifact. For each public chain, a later analysis derived a clonal expansion index from normalized ranks of inferred template counts within each repertoire. In a later analysis, generation probabilities were computed with a VDJ recombination model fitted to out-of-frame rearrangements, and the resulting probabilities were checked against IGoR. A later analysis scored TCR-TCR, TCR-HLA and TCR-CMV co-occurrence with hypergeometric tests, applying a repertoire-size bias correction to TCR pairs. In a later analysis, false discovery rates were estimated by permuting HLA or CMV assignments 20 times. In a later analysis, co-occurring TCRs were grouped with DBSCAN, and TCRdist sequence similarity was added when clustering was performed within HLA-allele-positive subsets. For co-occurrence clustering, repertoires with fewer than 30,000 or more than 120,000 public chains were excluded, along with roughly 5 repertoires with anomalous nucleotide sharing. TCRdb holds this immuneACCESS table with in-frame rearrangements only. Some clones are missing; in checked studies, unresolved V genes explain under half, and the rest has no known cause. The V and J calls and clone size are taken from that table; D and trimming were inferred from the DNA. The sample table contains 150,000 to 200,000 clones; only one count was recorded for about 88% of them. The top ten constitute about 0.24% of the sample.

This clonotype was obtained from a girl in the first two years of life in good health and CMV-seronegative. The sequence links TRBV6-1 to TRBJ2-1, with TRBD1 as a weak D call on 5 bases. Specimen: PBMCs. The CDR3 reads CASSEIRDFGYNEQFF. At the DNA level, the sequence is TGTGCCAGCAGTGAGATCAGGGATTTTGGGTACAATGAGCAGTTCTTC.